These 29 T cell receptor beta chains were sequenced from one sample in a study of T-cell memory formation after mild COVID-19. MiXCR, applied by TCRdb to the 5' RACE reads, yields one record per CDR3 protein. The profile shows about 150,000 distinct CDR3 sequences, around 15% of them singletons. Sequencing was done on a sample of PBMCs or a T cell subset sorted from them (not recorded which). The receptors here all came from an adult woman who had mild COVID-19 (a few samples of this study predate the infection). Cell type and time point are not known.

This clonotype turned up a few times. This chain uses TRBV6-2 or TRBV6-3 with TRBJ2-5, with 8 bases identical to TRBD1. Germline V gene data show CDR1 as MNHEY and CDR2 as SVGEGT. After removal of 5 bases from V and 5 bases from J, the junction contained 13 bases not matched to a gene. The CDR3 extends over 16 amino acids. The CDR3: CASSPQGAKKGETQYF. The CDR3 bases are TGTGCCAGCAGTCCCCAGGGGGCCAAAAAGGGGGAGACCCAGTACTTC.

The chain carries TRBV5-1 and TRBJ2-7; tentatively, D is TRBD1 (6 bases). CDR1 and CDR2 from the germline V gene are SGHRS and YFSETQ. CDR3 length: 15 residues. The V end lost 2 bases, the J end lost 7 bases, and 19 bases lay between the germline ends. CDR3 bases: TGCGCCAGCAGCTTAGGGACATCCCTGTGGGAGGAGCAGTACTTC. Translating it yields CASSLGTSLWEEQYF.

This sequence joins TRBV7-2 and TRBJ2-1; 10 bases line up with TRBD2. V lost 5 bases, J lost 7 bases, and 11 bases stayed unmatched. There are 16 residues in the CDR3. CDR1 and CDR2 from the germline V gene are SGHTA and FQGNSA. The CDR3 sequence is CASSETPSGGRNEQFF. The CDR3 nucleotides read TGTGCCAGCAGCGAAACCCCTAGCGGGGGCCGGAATGAGCAGTTCTTC.

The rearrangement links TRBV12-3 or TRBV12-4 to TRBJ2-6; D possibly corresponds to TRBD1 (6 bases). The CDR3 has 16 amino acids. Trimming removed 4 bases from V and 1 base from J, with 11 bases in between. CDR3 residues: CASSSQGTSGANVLTF. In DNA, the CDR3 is TGTGCCAGCAGTTCACAGGGCACATCTGGGGCCAACGTCCTGACTTTC.

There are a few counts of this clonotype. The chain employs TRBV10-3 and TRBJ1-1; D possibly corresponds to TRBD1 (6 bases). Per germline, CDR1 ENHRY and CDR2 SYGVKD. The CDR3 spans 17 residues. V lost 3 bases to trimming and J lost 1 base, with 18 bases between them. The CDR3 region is CAISEQPLGAGNTEAFF. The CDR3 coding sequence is TGTGCCATCAGTGAACAGCCTTTGGGGGCTGGGAACACTGAAGCTTTCTTT.

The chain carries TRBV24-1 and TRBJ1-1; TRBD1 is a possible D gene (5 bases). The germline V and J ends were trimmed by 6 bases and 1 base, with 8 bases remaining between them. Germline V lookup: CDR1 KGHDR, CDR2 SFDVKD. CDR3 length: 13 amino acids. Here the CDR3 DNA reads TGTGCCACCAGTCAGGGCTGGAACACTGAAGCTTTCTTT. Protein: CATSQGWNTEAFF.

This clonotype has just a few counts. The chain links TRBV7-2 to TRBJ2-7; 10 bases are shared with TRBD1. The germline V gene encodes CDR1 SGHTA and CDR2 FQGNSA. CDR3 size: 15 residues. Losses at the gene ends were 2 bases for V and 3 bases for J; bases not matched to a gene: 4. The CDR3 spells CASSLSRTGGYEQYF. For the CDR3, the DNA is TGTGCCAGCAGCTTATCACGGACAGGGGGCTACGAGCAGTACTTC.

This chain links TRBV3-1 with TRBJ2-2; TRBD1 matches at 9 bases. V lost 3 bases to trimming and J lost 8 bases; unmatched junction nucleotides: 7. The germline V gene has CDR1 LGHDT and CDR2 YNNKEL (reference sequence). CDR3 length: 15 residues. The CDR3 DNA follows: TGTGCCAGCAGCCATGCCGGGACAGGGACAGGGGAGCTGTTTTTT. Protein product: CASSHAGTGTGELFF.

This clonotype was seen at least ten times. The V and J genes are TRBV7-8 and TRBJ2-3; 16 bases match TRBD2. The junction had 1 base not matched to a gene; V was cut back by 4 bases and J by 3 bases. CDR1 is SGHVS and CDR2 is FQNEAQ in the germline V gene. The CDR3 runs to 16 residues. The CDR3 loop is CASSSGLAGGTDTQYF. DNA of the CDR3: TGTGCCAGCAGCTCGGGACTAGCGGGGGGGACAGATACGCAGTATTTT. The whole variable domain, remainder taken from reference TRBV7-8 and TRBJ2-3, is GAGVSQSPRYKVAKRGQDVALRCDPISGHVSLFWYQQALGQGPEFLTYFQNEAQLDKSGLPSDRFFAERPEGSVSTLKIQRTQQEDSAVYLCASSSGLAGGTDTQYFGPGTRLTVL.

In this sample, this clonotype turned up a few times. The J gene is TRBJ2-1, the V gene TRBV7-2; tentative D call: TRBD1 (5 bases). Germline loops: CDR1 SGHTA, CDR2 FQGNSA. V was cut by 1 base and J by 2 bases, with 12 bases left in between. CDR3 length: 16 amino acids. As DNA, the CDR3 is TGTGCCAGCAGCTTAGTAGGTCCAGGGACCTACAATGAGCAGTTCTTC. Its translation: CASSLVGPGTYNEQFF.

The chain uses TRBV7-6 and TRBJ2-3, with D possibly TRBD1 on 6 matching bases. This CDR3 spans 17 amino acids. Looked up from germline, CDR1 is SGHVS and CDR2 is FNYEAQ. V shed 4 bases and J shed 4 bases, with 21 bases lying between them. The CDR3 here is CASSSSALQGVADTQYF. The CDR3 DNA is TGTGCCAGCAGCTCCTCTGCCTTACAGGGCGTCGCAGATACGCAGTATTTT.

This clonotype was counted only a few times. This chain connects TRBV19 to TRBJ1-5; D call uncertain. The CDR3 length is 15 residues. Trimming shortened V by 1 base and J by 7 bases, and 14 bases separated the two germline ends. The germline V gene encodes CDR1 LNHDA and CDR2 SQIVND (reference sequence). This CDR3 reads CASSIVNSIGQPQHF. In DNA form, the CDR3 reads TGTGCCAGTAGTATAGTAAACAGCATCGGGCAGCCCCAGCATTTT.

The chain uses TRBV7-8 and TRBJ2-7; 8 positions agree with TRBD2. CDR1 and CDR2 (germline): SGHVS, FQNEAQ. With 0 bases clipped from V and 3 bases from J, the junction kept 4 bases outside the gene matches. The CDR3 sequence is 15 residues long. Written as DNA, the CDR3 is TGTGCCAGCAGCTTAGCGGGGAGCGGGAGCTACGAGCAGTACTTC. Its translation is CASSLAGSGSYEQYF.

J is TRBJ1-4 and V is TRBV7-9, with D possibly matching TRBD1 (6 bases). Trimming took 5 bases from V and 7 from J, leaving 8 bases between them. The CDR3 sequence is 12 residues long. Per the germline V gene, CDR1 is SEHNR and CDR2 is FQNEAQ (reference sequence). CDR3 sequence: CASSPGAEKLFF. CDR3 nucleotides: TGTGCCAGCAGCCCAGGGGCTGAAAAACTGTTTTTT.

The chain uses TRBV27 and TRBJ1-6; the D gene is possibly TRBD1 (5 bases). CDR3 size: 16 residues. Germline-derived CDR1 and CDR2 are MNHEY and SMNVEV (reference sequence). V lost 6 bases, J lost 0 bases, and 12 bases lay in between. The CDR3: CASRLGASSYNSPLHF. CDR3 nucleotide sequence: TGTGCCAGCAGACTAGGGGCCAGCTCCTATAATTCACCCCTCCACTTT.

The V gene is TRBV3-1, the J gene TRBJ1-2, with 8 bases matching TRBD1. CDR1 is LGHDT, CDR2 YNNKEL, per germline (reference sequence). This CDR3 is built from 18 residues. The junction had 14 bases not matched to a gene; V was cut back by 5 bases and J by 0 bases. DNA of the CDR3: TGTGCCAGCAGCGCAAGAGGGGCCGGACAGGGAGCTAACTATGGCTACACCTTC. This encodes CASSARGAGQGANYGYTF.

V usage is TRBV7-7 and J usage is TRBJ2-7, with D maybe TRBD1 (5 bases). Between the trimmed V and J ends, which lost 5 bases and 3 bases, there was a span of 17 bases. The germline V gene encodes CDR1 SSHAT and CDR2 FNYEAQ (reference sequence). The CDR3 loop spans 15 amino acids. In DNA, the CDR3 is TGTGCCAGCAGCCTCAGGGTAGGGAACAACTACGAGCAGTACTTC. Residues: CASSLRVGNNYEQYF. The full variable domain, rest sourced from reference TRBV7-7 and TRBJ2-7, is GAGVSQSPRYKVTKRGQDVTLRCDPISSHATLYWYQQALGQGPEFLTYFNYEAQPDKSGLPSDRFSAERPEGSISTLTIQRTEQRDSAMYRCASSLRVGNNYEQYFGPGTRLTVT.

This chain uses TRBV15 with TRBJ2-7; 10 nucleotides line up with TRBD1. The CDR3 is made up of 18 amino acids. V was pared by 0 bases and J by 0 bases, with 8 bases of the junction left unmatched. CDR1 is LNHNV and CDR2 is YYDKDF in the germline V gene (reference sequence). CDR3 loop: CATSRDRGDRGGSYEQYF. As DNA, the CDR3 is TGTGCCACCAGCAGAGATAGAGGGGACAGGGGAGGCTCCTACGAGCAGTACTTC.

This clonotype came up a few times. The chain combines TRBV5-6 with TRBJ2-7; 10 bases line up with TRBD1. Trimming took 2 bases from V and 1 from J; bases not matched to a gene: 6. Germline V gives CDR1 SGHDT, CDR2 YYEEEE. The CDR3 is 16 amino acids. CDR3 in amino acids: CASSFLRDRGSYEQYF. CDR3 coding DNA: TGTGCCAGCAGCTTCCTACGGGACAGGGGATCCTACGAGCAGTACTTC.

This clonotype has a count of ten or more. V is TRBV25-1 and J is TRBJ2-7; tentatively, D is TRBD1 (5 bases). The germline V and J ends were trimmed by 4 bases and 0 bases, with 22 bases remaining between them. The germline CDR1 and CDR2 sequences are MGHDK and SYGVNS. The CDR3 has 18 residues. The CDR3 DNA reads TGTGCCAGCAGTGCGACTCCGATCGACAGTGTCAGCTCCTACGAGCAGTACTTC. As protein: CASSATPIDSVSSYEQYF.

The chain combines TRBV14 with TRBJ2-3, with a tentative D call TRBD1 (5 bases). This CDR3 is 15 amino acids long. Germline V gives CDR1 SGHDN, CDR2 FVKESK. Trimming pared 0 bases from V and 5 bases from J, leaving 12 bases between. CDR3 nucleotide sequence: TGTGCCAGCAGCCAAGAGGGGCGAGGTGGAGATACGCAGTATTTT. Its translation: CASSQEGRGGDTQYF.

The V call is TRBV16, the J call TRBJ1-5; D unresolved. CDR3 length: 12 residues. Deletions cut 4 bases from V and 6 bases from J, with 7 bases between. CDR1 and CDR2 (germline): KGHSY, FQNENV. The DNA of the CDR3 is TGTGCCAGCAGCCTCGTTTCTCAGCCCCAGCATTTT. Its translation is CASSLVSQPQHF.

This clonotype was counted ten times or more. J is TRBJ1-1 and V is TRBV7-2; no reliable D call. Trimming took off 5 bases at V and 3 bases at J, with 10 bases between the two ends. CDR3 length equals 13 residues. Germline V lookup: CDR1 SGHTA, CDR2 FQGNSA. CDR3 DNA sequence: TGTGCCAGCAGCCCCGTTGGGGACACTGAAGCTTTCTTT. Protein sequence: CASSPVGDTEAFF. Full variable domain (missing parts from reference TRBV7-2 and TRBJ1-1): GAGVSQSPSNKVTEKGKDVELRCDPISGHTALYWYRQSLGQGLEFLIYFQGNSAPDKSGLPSDRFSAERTGGSVSTLTIQRTQQEDSAVYLCASSPVGDTEAFFGQGTRLTVV.

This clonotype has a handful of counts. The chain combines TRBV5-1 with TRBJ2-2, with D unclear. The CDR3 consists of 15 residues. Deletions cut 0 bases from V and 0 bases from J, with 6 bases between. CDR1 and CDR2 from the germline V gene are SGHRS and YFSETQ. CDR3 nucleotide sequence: TGCGCCAGCAGCTTGGCACAGACGAACACCGGGGAGCTGTTTTTT. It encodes CASSLAQTNTGELFF.

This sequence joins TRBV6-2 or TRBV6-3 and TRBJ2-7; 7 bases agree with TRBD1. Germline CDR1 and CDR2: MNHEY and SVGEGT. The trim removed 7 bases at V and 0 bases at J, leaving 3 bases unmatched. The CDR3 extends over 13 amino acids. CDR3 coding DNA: TGTGCCAGCACGGGGACAGCCTCCTACGAGCAGTACTTC. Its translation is CASTGTASYEQYF.

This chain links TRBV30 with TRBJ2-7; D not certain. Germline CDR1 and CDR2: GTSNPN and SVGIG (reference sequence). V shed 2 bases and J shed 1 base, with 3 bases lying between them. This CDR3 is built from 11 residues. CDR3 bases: TGTGCCTGGAGTAGATCCTACGAGCAGTACTTC. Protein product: CAWSRSYEQYF.

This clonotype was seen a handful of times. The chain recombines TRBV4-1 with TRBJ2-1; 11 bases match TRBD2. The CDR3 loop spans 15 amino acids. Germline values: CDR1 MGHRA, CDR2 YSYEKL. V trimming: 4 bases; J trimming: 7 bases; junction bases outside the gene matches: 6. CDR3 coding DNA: TGCGCCAGCAGCCCTACTAGCGGGGGAGGGAATGAGCAGTTCTTC. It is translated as CASSPTSGGGNEQFF.

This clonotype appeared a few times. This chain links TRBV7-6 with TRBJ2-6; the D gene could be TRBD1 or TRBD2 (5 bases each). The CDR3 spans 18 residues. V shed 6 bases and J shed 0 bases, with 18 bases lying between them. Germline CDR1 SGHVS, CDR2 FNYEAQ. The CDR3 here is CASSTGAPPSSGANVLTF. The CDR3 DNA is TGTGCCAGCAGTACCGGGGCACCTCCGAGCTCTGGGGCCAACGTCCTGACTTTC.

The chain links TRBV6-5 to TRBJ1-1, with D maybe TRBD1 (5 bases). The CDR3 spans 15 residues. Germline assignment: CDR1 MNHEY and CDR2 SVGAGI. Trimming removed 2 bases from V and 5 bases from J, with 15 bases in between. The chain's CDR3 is CASSYPTRGRTEAFF. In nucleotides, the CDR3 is TGTGCCAGCAGTTACCCTACTAGGGGCAGGACTGAAGCTTTCTTT.